Listed below are T cell receptor beta chains from one sample, sequenced in a study of shared clonotypes between healthy human individuals. Profiled with immunoSEQ multiplex PCR; TCRdb holds only in-frame clones, not every one. The data contain around 650,000 clones, about 96% of them singletons. The sequencing input was naive CD8+ T cells sorted from blood. These TCRs come from a woman in her 30s in good health. The CDR3 runs from the conserved cysteine through the conserved F or W. The D gene is left open where the match is weak. The listing skips clone size in some rows; elsewhere it reads once, few, many or a size class.

d_call: -
clone_size: -
v_call: TRBV5-6
j_call: TRBJ2-1
cdr3_nt: TGTGCCAGCAGCTTGGCCCCTCATGAGCAGTTCTTC
cdr3_aa: CASSLAPHEQFF

d_call: TRBD1
clone_size: once
v_call: TRBV13
j_call: TRBJ2-1
cdr3_nt: TGTGCCAGCAGCTTAGAGGGGGCAATCTCCTACAATGAGCAGTTCTTC
cdr3_aa: CASSLEGAISYNEQFF

d_call: -
clone_size: -
v_call: TRBV5-1
j_call: TRBJ1-1
cdr3_nt: TGCGCCAGCAGCATTGACGGCTACATGAACACTGAAGCTTTCTTT
cdr3_aa: CASSIDGYMNTEAFF

d_call: -
clone_size: -
v_call: TRBV6-5
j_call: TRBJ1-1
cdr3_nt: TGTGCCAGCAGCTCCGGACCATTCGCTGAAGCTTTCTTT
cdr3_aa: CASSSGPFAEAFF

d_call: TRBD1
clone_size: -
v_call: TRBV10-1
j_call: TRBJ2-2
cdr3_nt: TGCGCCAGCAGGGACAGGCCCGGGGAGCTGTTTTTT
cdr3_aa: CASRDRPGELFF

d_call: -
clone_size: -
v_call: TRBV9
j_call: TRBJ2-3
cdr3_nt: TGTGCCAGCAGCGTATATTCGAGAGGCAGGGGTAGCACAGATACGCAGTATTTT
cdr3_aa: CASSVYSRGRGSTDTQYF

d_call: TRBD2
clone_size: -
v_call: TRBV4-2
j_call: TRBJ2-7
cdr3_nt: TGTGCCAGCAGCCAAGAAGGTTCGAGACAGAACCTAGCGGGAGGCTACGAGCAGTACTTC
cdr3_aa: CASSQEGSRQNLAGGYEQYF

d_call: TRBD2
clone_size: -
v_call: TRBV5-1
j_call: TRBJ2-1
cdr3_nt: TGCGCCAGCAGCTTGGTACCTAGCGGGGCGTACAATGAGCAGTTCTTC
cdr3_aa: CASSLVPSGAYNEQFF

d_call: -
clone_size: once
v_call: TRBV11-2
j_call: TRBJ2-7
cdr3_nt: TGTGCCAGCAGCTCGGGCCAGCCCTACGAGCAGTACTTC
cdr3_aa: CASSSGQPYEQYF

d_call: -
clone_size: -
v_call: TRBV6-5
j_call: TRBJ2-1
cdr3_nt: TGTGCCAGCAGTACCACAGGGAGGGATGAGCAGTTCTTC
cdr3_aa: CASSTTGRDEQFF

d_call: TRBD2
clone_size: once
v_call: TRBV28
j_call: TRBJ2-1
cdr3_nt: TGTGCCAGCAGTTTATCGCTAGCGGGAAATGAGCAGTTCTTC
cdr3_aa: CASSLSLAGNEQFF

d_call: -
clone_size: once
v_call: TRBV7-9
j_call: TRBJ1-3
cdr3_nt: TGTGCCAGCAGCTCTCCGGACAACTCTGGAAACACCATATATTTT
cdr3_aa: CASSSPDNSGNTIYF

d_call: TRBD2
clone_size: -
v_call: TRBV15
j_call: TRBJ2-5
cdr3_nt: TGTGCCACCAGCAGCATCGCCGGGACTAGCGGGAGGAAAGAAGAAGAGACCCAGTACTTC
cdr3_aa: CATSSIAGTSGRKEEETQYF

d_call: -
clone_size: -
v_call: TRBV2
j_call: TRBJ1-1
cdr3_nt: TGTGCCAGCAGTGATCCTGGCTTCGGAAACACTGAAGCTTTCTTT
cdr3_aa: CASSDPGFGNTEAFF

d_call: -
clone_size: -
v_call: TRBV18
j_call: TRBJ2-3
cdr3_nt: TGTGCCAGCTCACCAAGAAACCTCACAGATACGCAGTATTTT
cdr3_aa: CASSPRNLTDTQYF

d_call: -
clone_size: -
v_call: TRBV28
j_call: TRBJ2-7
cdr3_nt: TGTGCCAGCAGTTTGTGGATGAACGAGCAGTACTTC
cdr3_aa: CASSLWMNEQYF

d_call: TRBD2
clone_size: -
v_call: TRBV11-2
j_call: TRBJ2-7
cdr3_nt: TGTGCCAGCAGCTCCATCACTAGCGTCGAGCAGTACTTC
cdr3_aa: CASSSITSVEQYF

d_call: TRBD1
clone_size: -
v_call: TRBV25-1
j_call: TRBJ1-2
cdr3_nt: TGTGCCAGCAGTGCCGGGACAGCTTATGGCTACACCTTC
cdr3_aa: CASSAGTAYGYTF

d_call: -
clone_size: -
v_call: TRBV27
j_call: TRBJ2-3
cdr3_nt: TGTGCCAGCAGTTTAGATGCGGGGCACACAGATACGCAGTATTTT
cdr3_aa: CASSLDAGHTDTQYF

d_call: -
clone_size: -
v_call: TRBV6-1
j_call: TRBJ1-5
cdr3_nt: TGTGCCAGCAGTGAAGCTCTGGCCGACCTTAATCAGCCCCAGCATTTT
cdr3_aa: CASSEALADLNQPQHF

d_call: TRBD1
clone_size: -
v_call: TRBV27
j_call: TRBJ2-5
cdr3_nt: TGTGCCAGCAGTGACAGGGGGAGGCAAGAGACCCAGTACTTC
cdr3_aa: CASSDRGRQETQYF

d_call: -
clone_size: -
v_call: TRBV27
j_call: TRBJ2-7
cdr3_nt: TGTGCCAGCAGTTTATCTCTGGCGGCGGACGAGCAGTACTTC
cdr3_aa: CASSLSLAADEQYF

d_call: -
clone_size: -
v_call: TRBV27
j_call: TRBJ1-5
cdr3_nt: TGTGCCAGCAGTTTATTCTGGGACATAGAAAATCAGCCCCAGCATTTT
cdr3_aa: CASSLFWDIENQPQHF